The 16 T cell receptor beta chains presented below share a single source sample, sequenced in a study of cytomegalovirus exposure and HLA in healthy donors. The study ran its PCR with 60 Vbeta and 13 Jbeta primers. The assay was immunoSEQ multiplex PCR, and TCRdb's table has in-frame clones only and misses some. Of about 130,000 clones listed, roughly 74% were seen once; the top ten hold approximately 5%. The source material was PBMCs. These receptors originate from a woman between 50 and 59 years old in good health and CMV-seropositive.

Here the CDR3 reads CASSQDWTRGYNEQFF. CDR3 nucleotides: TGTGCCAGCAGCCAAGATTGGACTAGAGGCTACAATGAGCAGTTCTTC. The J gene is TRBJ2-1, the V gene TRBV14; 7 nucleotides match TRBD2. V was pared by 0 bases and J by 3 bases, with 5 bases of the junction left unmatched. The CDR3 has 16 amino acids. Germline V gene sequence: CDR1 SGHDN, CDR2 FVKESK.

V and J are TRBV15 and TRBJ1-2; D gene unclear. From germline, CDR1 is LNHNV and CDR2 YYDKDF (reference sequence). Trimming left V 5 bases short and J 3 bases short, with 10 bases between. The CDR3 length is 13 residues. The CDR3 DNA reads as TGTGCCACCAGCCCGATGGGCTACTATGGCTACACCTTC. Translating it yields CATSPMGYYGYTF.

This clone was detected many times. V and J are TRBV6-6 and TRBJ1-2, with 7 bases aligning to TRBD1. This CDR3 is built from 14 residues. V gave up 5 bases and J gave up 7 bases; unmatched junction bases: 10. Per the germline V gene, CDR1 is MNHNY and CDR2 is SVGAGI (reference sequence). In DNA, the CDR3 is TGTGCCAGCAGTCTTCAACAGGGGAAGGGTGGCTACACCTTC. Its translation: CASSLQQGKGGYTF.

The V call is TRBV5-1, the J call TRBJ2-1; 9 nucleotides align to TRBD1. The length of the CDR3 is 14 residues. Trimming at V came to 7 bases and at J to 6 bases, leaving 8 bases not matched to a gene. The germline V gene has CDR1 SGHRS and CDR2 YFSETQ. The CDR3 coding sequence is TGCGCCAGCCACCGGGACAGGGCAGGCAATGAGCAGTTCTTC. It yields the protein CASHRDRAGNEQFF.

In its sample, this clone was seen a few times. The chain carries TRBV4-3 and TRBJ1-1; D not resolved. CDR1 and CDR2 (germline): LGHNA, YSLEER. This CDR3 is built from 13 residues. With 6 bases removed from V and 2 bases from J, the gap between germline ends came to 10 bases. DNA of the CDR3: TGCGCCAGCAGTGGCCAGACAAACACTGAAGCTTTCTTT. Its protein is CASSGQTNTEAFF.

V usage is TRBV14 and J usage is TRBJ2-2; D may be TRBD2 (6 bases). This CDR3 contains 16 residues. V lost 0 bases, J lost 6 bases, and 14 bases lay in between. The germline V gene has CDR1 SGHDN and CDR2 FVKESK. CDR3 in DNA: TGTGCCAGCAGCCAAGATATTCGACCGGGGGCCGGGGAGCTGTTTTTT. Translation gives CASSQDIRPGAGELFF. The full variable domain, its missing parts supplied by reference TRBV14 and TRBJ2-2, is EAGVTQFPSHSVIEKGQTVTLRCDPISGHDNLYWYRRVMGKEIKFLLHFVKESKQDESGMPNNRFLAERTGGTYSTLKVQPAELEDSGVYFCASSQDIRPGAGELFFGEGSRLTVL.

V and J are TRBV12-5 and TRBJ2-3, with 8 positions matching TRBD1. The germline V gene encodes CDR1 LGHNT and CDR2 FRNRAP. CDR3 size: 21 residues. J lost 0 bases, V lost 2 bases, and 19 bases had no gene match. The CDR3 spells CASGLFRRYGGQETSTDTQYF. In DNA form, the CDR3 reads TGTGCTAGTGGTTTGTTCCGACGCTACGGGGGACAGGAGACTAGCACAGATACGCAGTATTTT.

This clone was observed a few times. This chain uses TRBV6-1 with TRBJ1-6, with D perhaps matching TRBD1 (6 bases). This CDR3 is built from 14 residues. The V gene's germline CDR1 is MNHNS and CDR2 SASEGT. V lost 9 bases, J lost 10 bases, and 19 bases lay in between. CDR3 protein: CASQTGTRGSPLHF. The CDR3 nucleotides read TGTGCCAGTCAGACCGGGACAAGGGGATCACCCCTCCACTTT.

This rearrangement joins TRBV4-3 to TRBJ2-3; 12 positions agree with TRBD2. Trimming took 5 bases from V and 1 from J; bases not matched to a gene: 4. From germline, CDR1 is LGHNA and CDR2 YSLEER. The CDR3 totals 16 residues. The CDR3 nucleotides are TGCGCCAGCAGCTTTCGACTAGCGGGGGGCACAGATACGCAGTATTTT. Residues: CASSFRLAGGTDTQYF.

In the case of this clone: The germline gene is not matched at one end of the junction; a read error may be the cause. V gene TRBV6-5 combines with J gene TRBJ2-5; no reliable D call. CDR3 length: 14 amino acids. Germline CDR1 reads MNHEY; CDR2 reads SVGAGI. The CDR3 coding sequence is TGTGCCAGCAGTTACTCGGAGAACCATGAGACCCAGTACTTC. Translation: CASSYSENHETQYF.

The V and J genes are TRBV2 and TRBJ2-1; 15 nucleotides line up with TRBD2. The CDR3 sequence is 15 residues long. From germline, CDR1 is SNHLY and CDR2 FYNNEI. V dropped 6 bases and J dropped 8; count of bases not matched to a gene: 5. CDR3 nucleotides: TGTGCCAGCAGCCAGGGACTAGCGGGGGGTTATGAGCAGTTCTTC. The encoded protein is CASSQGLAGGYEQFF.

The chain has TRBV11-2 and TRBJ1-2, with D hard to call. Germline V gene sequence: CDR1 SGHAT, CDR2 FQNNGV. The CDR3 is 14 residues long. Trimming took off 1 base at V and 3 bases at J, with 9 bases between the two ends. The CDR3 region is CASSLVRSYYGYTF. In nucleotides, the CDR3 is TGTGCCAGCAGCTTAGTAAGGAGCTACTATGGCTACACCTTC.

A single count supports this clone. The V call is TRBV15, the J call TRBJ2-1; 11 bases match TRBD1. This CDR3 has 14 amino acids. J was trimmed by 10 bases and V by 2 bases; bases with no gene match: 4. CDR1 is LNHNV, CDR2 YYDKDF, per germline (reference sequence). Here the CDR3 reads CATSRLGQGEEQFF. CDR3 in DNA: TGTGCCACCAGCAGATTGGGACAGGGGGAAGAGCAGTTCTTC.

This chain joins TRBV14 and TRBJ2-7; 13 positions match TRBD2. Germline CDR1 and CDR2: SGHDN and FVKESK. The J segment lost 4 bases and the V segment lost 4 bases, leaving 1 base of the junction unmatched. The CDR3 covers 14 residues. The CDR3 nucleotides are TGTGCCAGCAGCCGGACTAGCGGGGGTTACGAGCAGTACTTC. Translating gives CASSRTSGGYEQYF.

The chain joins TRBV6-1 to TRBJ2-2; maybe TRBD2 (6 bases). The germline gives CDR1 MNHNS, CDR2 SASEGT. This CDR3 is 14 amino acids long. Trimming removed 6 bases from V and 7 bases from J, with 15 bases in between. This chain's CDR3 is CASSLEEGFGELFF. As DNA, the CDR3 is TGTGCCAGCAGCCTAGAGGAGGGGTTCGGGGAGCTGTTTTTT.

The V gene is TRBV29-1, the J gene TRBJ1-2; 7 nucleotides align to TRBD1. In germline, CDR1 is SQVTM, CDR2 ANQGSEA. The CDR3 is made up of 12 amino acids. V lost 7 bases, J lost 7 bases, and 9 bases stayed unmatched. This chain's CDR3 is CSADRQGGGYTF. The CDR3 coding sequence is TGCAGCGCGGACAGGCAGGGGGGTGGCTACACCTTC.